Listed below are T cell receptor beta chains from one sample, sequenced in a study of sequential checkpoint blockade in melanoma. Profiling relied on immunoSEQ multiplex PCR, and the TCRdb table lists in-frame clones only, not all of them. The table shows around 34,000 clones, with under 90% occurring only once. The sequencing used CD8+ T cells sorted from blood (inferred from file names), collected from a patient given nivolumab and ipilimumab in sequence. These receptors originate from a human donor with melanoma. The conserved cysteine and the conserved F or W are not part of the CDR3 here. Fields, in order: J gene, D gene, V gene, CDR3 protein. The D gene is left open where the match is weak.

TRBJ2-7	TRBD2	TRBV2	ASSSFRGASGSGDEQY
TRBJ1-1	NA	TRBV5-4	ASSPGDRGGVTEAF
TRBJ2-7	TRBD1	TRBV6-1	ASSRRTGIFLEQY
TRBJ2-1	TRBD1	TRBV19	ASSIVLDRGGNEQF
TRBJ1-2	TRBD1	TRBV2	ASRRQGIDGYT
TRBJ2-7	TRBD2	TRBV4-2	ASSQSPWREDYEQY
TRBJ2-3	TRBD2	TRBV27	ASTSGGGSTDTQY
TRBJ1-5	NA	TRBV19	ASSIPYTGDQPQH
TRBJ1-5	NA	TRBV19	ASSMYSEPQH
TRBJ1-4	TRBD1	TRBV28	ASSLGRGWEKLF
TRBJ2-7	NA	TRBV11-2	ASSLARSGHNEQY
TRBJ1-2	NA	TRBV6-5	ASTYPSDT
TRBJ1-5	NA	TRBV29-1	SVESTGFSNQPQH
TRBJ2-7	NA	TRBV29-1	SGLGGRSYEQY
TRBJ2-7	TRBD1	TRBV25-1	ASSTQGARNEQY
TRBJ2-7	NA	TRBV5-6	ASSFLEDYEQY
TRBJ2-5	NA	TRBV28	ASSLFRGTGETQY
TRBJ2-3	NA	TRBV6-5	ASNTGGEGSDTQY